These 26 T cell receptor beta chains were sequenced from one sample in a study of tissue T cells after allogeneic stem cell transplantation. Profiling relied on immunoSEQ multiplex PCR, and the TCRdb table lists in-frame clones only, not all of them. Of around 700 clones listed, 35% to 45% are singletons. This specimen consisted of descending colon tissue, obtained at autopsy. These receptors all stem from a female patient between 40 and 69 years old with steroid-refractory graft-versus-host disease after an allogeneic stem cell transplant. Some T cells may be the graft donor's.

The V and J genes are TRBV19 and TRBJ1-1; D is ambiguous. The ends were cut back, 5 bases at V and 6 bases at J, with 10 bases in the middle. Per the germline V gene, CDR1 is LNHDA and CDR2 is SQIVND (reference sequence). The CDR3 spans 12 residues. CDR3 sequence: CASSSGWPEAFF. The CDR3 DNA is TGTGCCAGTAGTTCGGGGTGGCCTGAAGCTTTCTTT.

By sample share, this clone is medium-sized. The chain couples TRBV11-2 to TRBJ2-1, with 14 bases that match TRBD2. The V and J ends lost 3 bases and 9 bases, in that order; junction bases with no gene match: 4. The CDR3 spans 15 residues. Germline lookup yields CDR1 SGHAT and CDR2 FQNNGV. Written as DNA, the CDR3 is TGTGCCAGCAGCTTGGGGACTAGCGGGAGTGTTGAGCAGTTCTTC. Its translation: CASSLGTSGSVEQFF.

The V call is TRBV10-3, the J call TRBJ2-1; a weak D match, TRBD1 (6 bases). Germline CDR1 is ENHRY and CDR2 is SYGVKD. The ends were cut back, 4 bases at V and 4 bases at J, with 11 bases in the middle. This CDR3 is 14 amino acids long. Written as DNA, the CDR3 is TGTGCCATCAGTGGACAGGATAAGTACAATGAGCAGTTCTTC. This encodes CAISGQDKYNEQFF.

The genes are TRBV19 and TRBJ2-7; the match to TRBD1 covers 9 bases. Germline V CDR1 and CDR2: LNHDA, SQIVND (reference sequence). The CDR3 spans 13 residues. V was clipped by 4 bases and J by 2 bases; unmatched bases: 0. CDR3 amino acids: CASSRQGAYEQYF. For the CDR3, the DNA is TGTGCCAGTAGTAGACAGGGGGCCTACGAGCAGTACTTC.

V is TRBV4-1 and J is TRBJ1-4; 7 bases match TRBD1. The germline gives CDR1 MGHRA, CDR2 YSYEKL. This CDR3 has 15 residues. V gave up 6 bases and J gave up 8 bases; unmatched junction bases: 12. The CDR3: CASSYIQGRAEKLFF. The CDR3 bases are TGCGCCAGCAGTTATATACAGGGGCGAGCGGAAAAACTGTTTTTT.

Only a few counts were recorded for this clone. The chain joins TRBV2 to TRBJ2-3, with D unclear. This CDR3 has 12 amino acids. Deletions cut 8 bases from V and 5 bases from J, with 11 bases between. CDR1 SNHLY and CDR2 FYNNEI come from the germline V gene. For the CDR3, the DNA is TGTGCCAGCTATCCGGTAGGAGATACGCAGTATTTT. Translation: CASYPVGDTQYF. Full variable domain (missing parts from reference TRBV2 and TRBJ2-3): EPEVTQTPSHQVTQMGQEVILRCVPISNHLYFYWYRQILGQKVEFLVSFYNNEISEKSEIFDDQFSVERPDGSNFTLKIRSTKLEDSAMYFCASYPVGDTQYFGPGTRLTVL.

There are a few counts of this clone. This chain joins TRBV5-1 and TRBJ2-7, with D possibly matching TRBD1 (5 bases). This CDR3 spans 13 amino acids. Germline V gene lookup returns CDR1 SGHRS and CDR2 YFSETQ. Trimming stripped 4 bases from V and 4 bases from J, with 12 bases between. The DNA for the CDR3 is TGCGCCAGCAGCCGACAGAGGCCTTACGAGCAGTACTTC. Translated: CASSRQRPYEQYF.

By share, this clone ranks as large. The genes are TRBV6-6 and TRBJ1-1; 10 bases are shared with TRBD1. V trimming: 6 bases; J trimming: 0 bases; junction bases outside the gene matches: 7. The CDR3 loop spans 16 amino acids. Germline values: CDR1 MNHNY, CDR2 SVGAGI (reference sequence). CDR3 DNA sequence: TGTGCCAGCAGCCGGGACAGGGGTCTTCTGAACACTGAAGCTTTCTTT. Amino acids: CASSRDRGLLNTEAFF.

The chain joins TRBV6-6 to TRBJ2-1, with unresolved D. This CDR3 has 12 residues. Per the germline V gene, CDR1 is MNHNY and CDR2 is SVGAGI (reference sequence). Between the trimmed V and J ends, which lost 3 bases and 13 bases, there was a span of 13 bases. CDR3 region: CASSYTDRIQFF. The CDR3 region has the DNA TGTGCCAGCAGTTATACCGACCGTATACAGTTCTTC.

The rearrangement joins TRBV5-5 to TRBJ1-5; D is uncertain. CDR3 length: 15 residues. Trimming removed 0 bases at V and 7 bases at J, with 14 bases between. Germline values: CDR1 SGHKS, CDR2 YYEKEE (reference sequence). CDR3 DNA: TGTGCCAGCAGCTTGGTAGGAGTCCCGGGGCAGCCCCAGCATTTT. Protein sequence: CASSLVGVPGQPQHF.

The chain employs TRBV4-1 and TRBJ1-3; D gene ambiguous. Trimming took 5 bases from V and 3 from J, leaving 14 bases between them. The germline gives CDR1 MGHRA, CDR2 YSYEKL. This CDR3 has 15 residues. CDR3 coding DNA: TGCGCCAGCAGCTCCCAGTCGATGCGTGGAAACACCATATATTTT. Its translation: CASSSQSMRGNTIYF.

J is TRBJ2-3 and V is TRBV14; a possible D gene is TRBD1 (6 bases). Per germline, CDR1 SGHDN and CDR2 FVKESK. Deletions cut 3 bases from V and 5 bases from J, with 15 bases between. The CDR3 consists of 15 residues. The CDR3 loop reads CASSQGAGAGDTQYF. CDR3 DNA: TGTGCCAGCAGCCAGGGGGCAGGGGCTGGAGATACGCAGTATTTT.

The chain links TRBV18 to TRBJ1-4; TRBD1 is a possible D gene (5 bases). With 3 bases removed from V and 6 bases from J, the gap between germline ends came to 8 bases. Germline-derived CDR1 and CDR2 are KGHSH and LQKENI. The CDR3 is made up of 13 amino acids. The DNA of the CDR3 is TGTGCCAGCTCACCGGGGCGCGATGAAAAACTGTTTTTT. Amino acids: CASSPGRDEKLFF.

In its sample, this clone is medium-sized. The chain has TRBV18 and TRBJ1-5; D is uncertain. Trimming removed 4 bases at V and 3 bases at J, with 7 bases between. Germline V lookup: CDR1 KGHSH, CDR2 LQKENI. The CDR3 has 13 amino acids. CDR3 region: CASSLQDNQPQHF. CDR3 bases: TGTGCCAGCTCACTTCAGGACAATCAGCCCCAGCATTTT.

This clone is medium-sized by share. J is TRBJ1-2 and V is TRBV5-1, with 9 positions matching TRBD1. V lost 7 bases and J lost 4; bases outside the gene matches: 14. CDR1 is SGHRS and CDR2 is YFSETQ in the germline V gene. This CDR3 has 16 residues. CDR3 sequence (DNA): TGCGCCAGCGCTCCAACCCGGGACAGGGCCGTCTATGGCTACACCTTC. As protein: CASAPTRDRAVYGYTF.

The V and J genes are TRBV30 and TRBJ1-6; D ambiguous. The CDR3 consists of 15 residues. Germline CDR1 reads GTSNPN; CDR2 reads SVGIG (reference sequence). V was clipped by 0 bases and J by 0 bases, with 6 bases between them. CDR3 loop: CAWSVLSSYNSPLHF. The CDR3 DNA sequence: TGTGCCTGGAGTGTTCTGAGCTCCTATAATTCACCCCTCCACTTT.

The chain combines TRBV11-2 with TRBJ2-7; D unclear. Germline V gives CDR1 SGHAT, CDR2 FQNNGV. Trimming shortened V by 4 bases and J by 1 base, and 5 bases separated the two germline ends. This CDR3 comprises 12 residues. The CDR3 bases are TGTGCCAGCAGCTATGCTTCCTACGAGCAGTACTTC. This encodes CASSYASYEQYF.

The chain links TRBV5-1 to TRBJ2-7, with TRBD1 identical over 8 bases. Per the germline V gene, CDR1 is SGHRS and CDR2 is YFSETQ. The CDR3 totals 15 residues. Unmatched junction bases numbered 8, after V lost 4 bases and J lost 2 bases. The CDR3 DNA is TGCGCCAGCAGCGGTGGACAGGGAAGGCCCTACGAGCAGTACTTC. It specifies CASSGGQGRPYEQYF.

V and J are TRBV9 and TRBJ1-1; no reliable D call. V was clipped by 0 bases and J by 3 bases, with 9 bases between them. Germline loops: CDR1 SGDLS, CDR2 YYNGEE. The CDR3 length is 14 residues. CDR3 sequence (DNA): TGTGCCAGCAGCGTAGACGGGGTACACACTGAAGCTTTCTTT. Residues: CASSVDGVHTEAFF.

This sequence joins TRBV4-2 and TRBJ1-1, with D hard to call. There are 14 residues in the CDR3. The germline V gene encodes CDR1 LGHNA and CDR2 YNFKEQ. Trimming removed 7 bases from V and 4 bases from J, with 16 bases in between. The CDR3 DNA sequence: TGTGCCAGCACTAACTTACGGCTGGGCACTGAAGCTTTCTTT. It encodes CASTNLRLGTEAFF.

By frequency in the sample, this clone is medium-sized (0.01 to 0.1%). The chain links TRBV11-3 to TRBJ2-2, with no clear D. V was pared by 2 bases and J by 1 base, with 5 bases between. The germline gives CDR1 SGHNT, CDR2 YENEEA. CDR3 length equals 14 residues. The CDR3 nucleotides read TGTGCCAGCAGCTTATGGGGGAACACCGGGGAGCTGTTTTTT. Its translation is CASSLWGNTGELFF. The entire variable domain, with the rest obtained from reference TRBV11-3 and TRBJ2-2, is as follows: EAGVVQSPRYKIIEKKQPVAFWCNPISGHNTLYWYLQNLGQGPELLIRYENEEAVDDSQLPKDRFSAERLKGVDSTLKIQPAELGDSAVYLCASSLWGNTGELFFGEGSRLTVL.

The chain has TRBV2 and TRBJ2-7; weak D call: TRBD2 (5 bases). This CDR3 comprises 15 residues. CDR1 and CDR2 from the germline V gene are SNHLY and FYNNEI. With 4 bases removed from V and 6 bases from J, the gap between germline ends came to 19 bases. For the CDR3, the DNA is TGTGCCAGCAGTGTTACTAGGTGGGCCACGGGCGAGCAGTACTTC. Amino acids: CASSVTRWATGEQYF.

The chain employs TRBV10-1 and TRBJ2-5; 7 bases map to TRBD2. V dropped 4 bases and J dropped 2; count of bases not matched to a gene: 4. The CDR3 consists of 14 residues. CDR1 and CDR2 (germline): WNHNN, SYGVQD (reference sequence). CDR3 loop: CASSGGGYQETQYF. The CDR3 DNA reads TGCGCCAGCAGTGGGGGAGGGTATCAAGAGACCCAGTACTTC.

The genes are TRBV7-2 and TRBJ2-4, with D possibly TRBD1 on 5 matching bases. The CDR3 consists of 16 residues. Trimming left V 2 bases short and J 0 bases short, with 11 bases between. Per germline, CDR1 SGHTA and CDR2 FQGNSA. In nucleotides, the CDR3 is TGTGCCAGCAGCTTACTGACAGCTATAGCCAAAAACATTCAGTACTTC. Amino acids: CASSLLTAIAKNIQYF.

This chain links TRBV30 with TRBJ1-1; D not resolved. The CDR3 runs 14 residues. Germline assignment: CDR1 GTSNPN and CDR2 SVGIG (reference sequence). V shed 0 bases and J shed 6 bases, with 14 bases lying between them. The chain's CDR3 is CAWSVVGRDAEAFF. CDR3 nucleotides: TGTGCCTGGAGTGTAGTAGGCAGAGACGCTGAAGCTTTCTTT.

The rearrangement joins TRBV24-1 to TRBJ2-5; 8 bases align to TRBD1. J gave up 1 base and V 3 bases, and 3 bases lay outside the gene matches. The CDR3 loop spans 15 amino acids. In germline, CDR1 is KGHDR, CDR2 SFDVKD. The CDR3 here is CATSDGGQAQETQYF. CDR3 DNA sequence: TGTGCCACCAGTGATGGGGGACAGGCCCAAGAGACCCAGTACTTC.